The 31 T cell receptor beta chains given below trace back to one sample, sequenced in a study of graft-versus-host responses after intestinal transplantation. Assay used: immunoSEQ multiplex PCR; TCRdb lists only in-frame clones, some missing. The profile shows more than 100,000 clones, roughly 95% of them singletons. Their recognized antigens are unknown. Sequenced material: unstimulated CD8+ T cells sorted from spleen or lymph node cells, taken before intestinal transplant. These receptors all come from a human donor who received an intestinal transplant.

This rearrangement joins TRBV9 to TRBJ2-3; 9 nucleotides match TRBD2. CDR1 and CDR2 (germline): SGDLS, YYNGEE. V was clipped by 3 bases and J by 4 bases; unmatched bases: 9. This CDR3 has 16 amino acids. This chain's CDR3 is CASSDGAGGPSDTQYF. The CDR3 region has the DNA TGTGCCAGCAGCGACGGGGCGGGAGGGCCATCAGATACGCAGTATTTT.

The chain is built from TRBV4-1 and TRBJ2-4; D gene unclear. There are 16 residues in the CDR3. Trimming stripped 0 bases from V and 5 bases from J, with 14 bases between. Germline loops: CDR1 MGHRA, CDR2 YSYEKL. As DNA, the CDR3 is TGCGCCAGCAGCCAAGATTGGTCTAGTCGCCAAAACATTCAGTACTTC. Residues: CASSQDWSSRQNIQYF.

This clone has only one observation. The chain links TRBV27 to TRBJ1-2; D not resolved. The germline gives CDR1 MNHEY, CDR2 SMNVEV (reference sequence). The CDR3 has 14 residues. V lost 5 bases and J 0 bases, leaving 10 bases between the germline ends. The CDR3 loop is CASSPTAANYGYTF. CDR3 nucleotide sequence: TGTGCCAGCAGTCCTACCGCAGCTAACTATGGCTACACCTTC.

The chain recombines TRBV9 with TRBJ2-1; 7 bases map to TRBD2. V gave up 3 bases and J gave up 7 bases; unmatched junction bases: 4. CDR3 length equals 13 residues. Germline CDR1 and CDR2: SGDLS and YYNGEE. CDR3 in amino acids: CASSAELANEQFF. The DNA of the CDR3 is TGTGCCAGCAGCGCGGAACTAGCGAATGAGCAGTTCTTC. The full variable domain, in which reference TRBV9 and TRBJ2-1 provide the parts outside the CDR3, is DSGVTQTPKHLITATGQRVTLRCSPRSGDLSVYWYQQSLDQGLQFLIQYYNGEERAKGNILERFSAQQFPDLHSELNLSSLELGDSALYFCASSAELANEQFFGPGTRLTVL.

CDR3 nucleotide sequence: TGTGCCAGCAGTTTATCTCCCCGACTCGGGGCTTTCTTT. Protein sequence: CASSLSPRLGAFF. The chain joins TRBV27 to TRBJ1-1; D is uncertain. Germline V lookup: CDR1 MNHEY, CDR2 SMNVEV (reference sequence). Trimming pared 0 bases from V and 11 bases from J, leaving 13 bases between. This CDR3 comprises 13 residues.

This chain connects TRBV27 to TRBJ1-1, with 7 nucleotides matching TRBD1. CDR3 length equals 14 residues. Per the germline V gene, CDR1 is MNHEY and CDR2 is SMNVEV (reference sequence). J lost 5 bases, V lost 3 bases, and 6 bases had no gene match. CDR3 bases: TGTGCCAGCAGTTTCGCAGGGGGACGAACTGAAGCTTTCTTT. Translated: CASSFAGGRTEAFF.

V is TRBV5-1 and J is TRBJ1-1; the D gene is possibly TRBD1 (6 bases). Germline CDR1 is SGHRS and CDR2 is YFSETQ. CDR3 length: 15 amino acids. Trimming left V 5 bases short and J 5 bases short, with 19 bases between. CDR3 sequence reads: CASRPGRGARTEAFF. The CDR3 DNA reads as TGCGCCAGCAGACCGGGTCGGGGGGCGCGGACTGAAGCTTTCTTT.

V usage is TRBV28 and J usage is TRBJ1-1, with D tentatively TRBD1 (5 bases). CDR3 length: 14 amino acids. Germline loops: CDR1 MDHEN, CDR2 SYDVKM. Trimming removed 2 bases from V and 6 bases from J, with 13 bases in between. CDR3 protein: CASSLRRQWAEAFF. CDR3 coding DNA: TGTGCCAGCAGTTTACGTCGACAGTGGGCTGAAGCTTTCTTT.

The CDR3 here is CASSTPRTSGSPNSYNEQFF. The CDR3 DNA reads as TGTGCCAGCAGCACCCCCCGGACTAGCGGGAGTCCTAATTCCTACAATGAGCAGTTCTTC. The J gene is TRBJ2-1, the V gene TRBV9; 13 bases are shared with TRBD2. J gave up 1 base and V 4 bases, and 14 bases lay outside the gene matches. Germline V lookup: CDR1 SGDLS, CDR2 YYNGEE. CDR3 length equals 20 residues.

This chain joins TRBV30 and TRBJ1-5, with a weak D call TRBD1 (5 bases). The CDR3 is 19 residues long. V lost 0 bases, J lost 2 bases, and 23 bases lay in between. CDR1 GTSNPN and CDR2 SVGIG come from the germline V gene (reference sequence). CDR3 in DNA: TGTGCCTGGAGTGTACGAGGCCAGGGTAGCGGAGGTGGCAATCAGCCCCAGCATTTT. This sequence encodes CAWSVRGQGSGGGNQPQHF.

This clone came up once. The chain joins TRBV9 to TRBJ1-3; D gene ambiguous. This CDR3 contains 16 residues. Germline values: CDR1 SGDLS, CDR2 YYNGEE. Trimming cost V 0 bases and J 5 bases, with 15 bases left between them. The CDR3 coding sequence is TGTGCCAGCAGCGTAGACCCGGTAGGATATCGAAACACCATATATTTT. Translation: CASSVDPVGYRNTIYF.

The chain links TRBV5-1 to TRBJ1-5; D not resolved. The germline CDR1 and CDR2 sequences are SGHRS and YFSETQ. V lost 0 bases and J 8 bases, leaving 9 bases between the germline ends. The CDR3 consists of 13 residues. Here the CDR3 DNA reads TGCGCCAGCAGCTTGGCCATAGGGAAGCCCCAGCATTTT. As protein: CASSLAIGKPQHF.

The chain has TRBV4-3 and TRBJ2-5, with TRBD1 as a possible D gene (6 bases). V was shortened by 0 bases and J by 3 bases, with 11 bases between the two germline ends. Germline CDR1 is LGHNA and CDR2 is YSLEER. The CDR3 loop spans 15 amino acids. CDR3 residues: CASSQEGPGEETQYF. The CDR3 bases are TGCGCCAGCAGCCAAGAGGGGCCAGGGGAAGAGACCCAGTACTTC.

The gene calls are TRBV6-5 and TRBJ2-2; D might be TRBD1 or TRBD2, each matching 6 bases. This CDR3 has 13 amino acids. V was trimmed by 4 bases and J by 5 bases, leaving 8 bases between them. The germline V gene encodes CDR1 MNHEY and CDR2 SVGAGI. The CDR3 loop is CASSWGATGELFF. CDR3 sequence (DNA): TGTGCCAGCAGTTGGGGGGCGACCGGGGAGCTGTTTTTT.

This clone was observed a single time. The J gene is TRBJ1-5, the V gene TRBV27; possible D gene TRBD1, 5 bases. V lost 5 bases to trimming and J lost 0 bases, with 8 bases between them. Germline V gene data show CDR1 as MNHEY and CDR2 as SMNVEV (reference sequence). This CDR3 comprises 14 residues. CDR3 in DNA: TGTGCCAGCAGTCCAGGGTATAGCAATCAGCCCCAGCATTTT. It codes for CASSPGYSNQPQHF.

This chain joins TRBV14 and TRBJ2-7; D unresolved. The germline V and J ends were trimmed by 3 bases and 6 bases, with 15 bases remaining between them. Germline loops: CDR1 SGHDN, CDR2 FVKESK. This CDR3 comprises 14 residues. CDR3 in DNA: TGTGCCAGCAGCCATTCAGACTGGGTCCCCGAGCAGTACTTC. Translation gives CASSHSDWVPEQYF.

V usage is TRBV5-1 and J usage is TRBJ1-2, with D maybe TRBD1 (6 bases). The germline CDR1 and CDR2 sequences are SGHRS and YFSETQ. Trimming cost V 1 base and J 4 bases, with 11 bases left between them. This CDR3 region has 14 residues. CDR3 protein: CASSLNRDAYGYTF. Written as DNA, the CDR3 is TGCGCCAGCAGCTTGAACAGGGATGCCTATGGCTACACCTTC.

This sequence joins TRBV27 and TRBJ1-4; D remains ambiguous. CDR3 length: 12 amino acids. CDR1 and CDR2 from the germline V gene are MNHEY and SMNVEV (reference sequence). The V end lost 1 base, the J end lost 7 bases, and 4 bases lay between the germline ends. Here the CDR3 reads CASSLWGEKLFF. CDR3 sequence (DNA): TGTGCCAGCAGTTTATGGGGTGAAAAACTGTTTTTT.

The CDR3 nucleotides read TGTGCCAGCAGCCAAGCAGGGGGCAGCTACGAGCAGTACTTC. Residues: CASSQAGGSYEQYF. V gene TRBV14 combines with J gene TRBJ2-5, with 8 nucleotides matching TRBD1. The DNA end lines up better with TRBJ2-7; the J call may be wrong. The CDR3 consists of 14 residues. Germline CDR1 SGHDN, CDR2 FVKESK.

J is TRBJ2-7 and V is TRBV27; D remains ambiguous. CDR1 is MNHEY, CDR2 SMNVEV, per germline (reference sequence). The CDR3 consists of 14 residues. Between the trimmed V and J ends, which lost 1 base and 3 bases, there was a span of 10 bases. The DNA of the CDR3 is TGTGCCAGCAGTTTATACGGCTTACGCTACGAGCAGTACTTC. It specifies CASSLYGLRYEQYF.

The chain employs TRBV27 and TRBJ1-1, with 8 bases identical to TRBD1. With 2 bases clipped from V and 4 bases from J, the junction kept 15 bases outside the gene matches. CDR1 is MNHEY and CDR2 is SMNVEV in the germline V gene (reference sequence). This CDR3 is built from 18 residues. CDR3 nucleotides: TGTGCCAGCAGTTTACAACAGGGGGGGCCCCATAGTGGCACTGAAGCTTTCTTT. Its translation is CASSLQQGGPHSGTEAFF.

The chain carries TRBV11-2 and TRBJ2-1; TRBD2 might be the D (7 bases). Germline V gene data show CDR1 as SGHAT and CDR2 as FQNNGV. This CDR3 spans 16 amino acids. V was cut by 4 bases and J by 7 bases, with 20 bases left in between. For the CDR3, the DNA is TGTGCCAGCAGCTCGAGGGGGGGAGCGGGACTTAATGAGCAGTTCTTC. This encodes CASSSRGGAGLNEQFF.

J is TRBJ2-7 and V is TRBV11-2; D possibly matches TRBD1 or TRBD2 (5 bases each). This CDR3 has 14 amino acids. The V gene's germline CDR1 is SGHAT and CDR2 FQNNGV. Trimming stripped 2 bases from V and 12 bases from J, with 20 bases between. The CDR3 DNA reads TGTGCCAGCAGCTTACAATCGGGACGGTGGCTGGGGTACTTC. Protein sequence: CASSLQSGRWLGYF.

V gene TRBV30 combines with J gene TRBJ2-2; a possible D gene is TRBD1 (5 bases). Germline CDR1 reads GTSNPN; CDR2 reads SVGIG (reference sequence). The length of the CDR3 is 18 residues. Trimming stripped 3 bases from V and 2 bases from J, with 22 bases between. The CDR3 sequence: CAWRVRWDGRENTGELFF. CDR3 nucleotide sequence: TGTGCCTGGAGGGTGAGATGGGATGGCAGGGAAAACACCGGGGAGCTGTTTTTT.

Regarding this clone: One junction end does not reproduce the germline sequence, and a read error may be involved. The chain uses TRBV14 and TRBJ1-2; D gene uncertain. This CDR3 contains 12 residues. Germline V CDR1 and CDR2: SGHDN, FVKESK. CDR3 protein: CASSQGIGVFAF. The CDR3 coding sequence is TGTGCCAGCAGCCAAGGGATCGGGGTGTTTGCCTTC.

This sequence joins TRBV10-3 and TRBJ2-1; D is unresolved. The V and J ends lost 2 bases and 7 bases respectively, with 12 bases between them. This CDR3 contains 14 residues. Per germline, CDR1 ENHRY and CDR2 SYGVKD. CDR3 DNA sequence: TGTGCCATCAGTGAGCGGTCGGAATTAAATGAGCAGTTCTTC. It specifies CAISERSELNEQFF.

This chain joins TRBV7-8 and TRBJ2-5, with TRBD2 as a possible D gene (5 bases). The J call may not be correct, given that the DNA end is closer to TRBJ2-7. The CDR3 is 15 residues long. Germline V gene lookup returns CDR1 SGHVS and CDR2 FQNEAQ. Here the CDR3 reads CASSLAPGSSYEQYF. Written as DNA, the CDR3 is TGTGCCAGCAGCTTAGCGCCGGGGTCCTCCTACGAGCAGTACTTC.

The genes are TRBV11-2 and TRBJ2-2; 11 bases fit TRBD2. The CDR3 contains 18 residues. Germline V gene lookup returns CDR1 SGHAT and CDR2 FQNNGV. The V gene end was trimmed by 5 bases and the J gene end by 2 bases; junction bases not matched to a gene: 10. CDR3 sequence reads: CASSPRGLAAINTGELFF. CDR3 nucleotide sequence: TGTGCCAGCAGCCCCCGGGGACTAGCGGCGATAAACACCGGGGAGCTGTTTTTT.

This chain links TRBV4-1 with TRBJ1-5; D is undetermined. This CDR3 has 17 residues. Germline V gene lookup returns CDR1 MGHRA and CDR2 YSYEKL. The V end was cut by 0 bases, the J end by 0 bases, with 12 bases between. CDR3 nucleotide sequence: TGCGCCAGCAGCCAAGATATCGGTGTCTATAGCAATCAGCCCCAGCATTTT. It codes for CASSQDIGVYSNQPQHF.

CDR3 nucleotides: TGTGCCAGCAGCCCCTGGGGTCAGCCCCAGCATTTT. It codes for CASSPWGQPQHF. The chain uses TRBV5-6 and TRBJ1-5; D gene ambiguous. The CDR3 has 12 residues. Trimming stripped 4 bases from V and 6 bases from J, with 8 bases between. Germline V gives CDR1 SGHDT, CDR2 YYEEEE. The full variable domain, with the rest looked up from reference TRBV5-6 and TRBJ1-5, is DAGVTQSPTHLIKTRGQQVTLRCSPKSGHDTVSWYQQALGQGPQFIFQYYEEEERQRGNFPDRFSGHQFPNYSSELNVNALLLGDSALYLCASSPWGQPQHFGDGTRLSIL.

The chain couples TRBV27 to TRBJ1-1; 8 bases are a match to TRBD1. CDR1 is MNHEY, CDR2 SMNVEV, per germline (reference sequence). CDR3 length equals 12 residues. V was clipped by 5 bases and J by 5 bases; unmatched bases: 1. The CDR3 bases are TGTGCCAGCAGTGGACAGGGAACTGAAGCTTTCTTT. Its protein product is CASSGQGTEAFF.